One sample yielded the 30 T cell receptor beta chains listed below, sequenced in a study of Ad26.COV2.S vaccination and SARS-CoV-2 variants. Repertoires were generated with immunoSEQ multiplex PCR, while TCRdb's copy carries only in-frame clones and drops some. Here the sample spans a few hundred thousand clones, about 93% being singletons. Described treatment: 15 to 20 received Ad26.COV2.S at low or high dose, single or two shots; roughly five received placebo; per-sample allocation not given. Following the first vaccine or placebo injection, samples were taken on day 63. The input for sequencing was peripheral blood, taken in a trial of Ad26.COV2.S vaccine versus placebo. Receptors were obtained from a person aged 18-65 years who received the Ad26.COV2.S COVID-19 vaccine or a placebo.

The V call is TRBV14, the J call TRBJ2-1; D is ambiguous. Deletions cut 1 base from V and 7 bases from J, with 8 bases between. Germline CDR1 reads SGHDN; CDR2 reads FVKESK. This CDR3 is 13 amino acids long. CDR3: CASSQVWGNEQFF. CDR3 coding DNA: TGTGCCAGCAGCCAAGTGTGGGGAAATGAGCAGTTCTTC.

This clone was seen just once. The V and J genes are TRBV6-4 and TRBJ2-1, with D possibly being TRBD2 (6 bases). Deletions cut 4 bases from V and 8 bases from J, with 12 bases between. Looked up from germline, CDR1 is MRHNA and CDR2 is SNTAGT. The CDR3 has 13 residues. This CDR3 reads CASSGGNLDEQFF. The CDR3 region has the DNA TGTGCCAGCAGTGGCGGGAACCTTGATGAGCAGTTCTTC.

V gene TRBV27 combines with J gene TRBJ2-1; 9 positions agree with TRBD1. The CDR3 runs 15 residues. V was clipped by 6 bases and J by 7 bases; unmatched bases: 10. Germline V gene data show CDR1 as MNHEY and CDR2 as SMNVEV (reference sequence). The CDR3: CASSTLSTGGNEQFF. CDR3 in DNA: TGTGCCAGCAGCACCTTATCGACAGGGGGGAATGAGCAGTTCTTC.

This clone showed up just a few times. The gene calls are TRBV13 and TRBJ1-2; D remains ambiguous. The V end was cut by 0 bases, the J end by 7 bases, with 9 bases between. This CDR3 has 13 amino acids. Per the germline V gene, CDR1 is PRHDT and CDR2 is FYEKMQ (reference sequence). The chain's CDR3 is CASSLGSSTGYTF. CDR3 DNA: TGTGCCAGCAGCTTAGGCTCGAGTACTGGCTACACCTTC.

The chain has TRBV11-2 and TRBJ1-4; D is uncertain. CDR3 size: 15 residues. In germline, CDR1 is SGHAT, CDR2 FQNNGV. V shed 5 bases and J shed 1 base, with 11 bases lying between them. CDR3 in DNA: TGTGCCAGCAGCCCTTTTTGGGGAACTAATGAAAAACTGTTTTTT. Its protein product is CASSPFWGTNEKLFF.

The chain combines TRBV28 with TRBJ1-6, with D hard to call. Per germline, CDR1 MDHEN and CDR2 SYDVKM. This CDR3 has 17 amino acids. V was clipped by 5 bases and J by 0 bases, with 14 bases between them. As DNA, the CDR3 is TGTGCCAGCAGTCTAGCTCCGGGGAGCTCCTATAATTCACCCCTCCACTTT. Amino acids: CASSLAPGSSYNSPLHF.

V usage is TRBV15 and J usage is TRBJ2-3; 9 nucleotides agree with TRBD1. The CDR3 has 14 amino acids. Trimming removed 8 bases from V and 3 bases from J; junction bases left unmatched: 6. Per the germline V gene, CDR1 is LNHNV and CDR2 is YYDKDF (reference sequence). CDR3 in amino acids: CATLDRGMTDTQYF. CDR3 bases: TGTGCCACCCTAGACAGGGGGATGACAGATACGCAGTATTTT.

The chain is built from TRBV5-4 and TRBJ1-1, with 11 bases fitting TRBD1. The CDR3 has 16 amino acids. J gave up 5 bases and V 1 base, and 7 bases lay outside the gene matches. The germline V gene has CDR1 SGHNT and CDR2 YYREEE (reference sequence). CDR3 amino acids: CASSLPMGQGGTEAFF. The DNA for the CDR3 is TGTGCCAGCAGCTTGCCCATGGGACAGGGGGGAACTGAAGCTTTCTTT.

A single count supports this clone. The genes are TRBV4-2 and TRBJ2-2; 9 nucleotides agree with TRBD2. V dropped 4 bases and J dropped 0; count of bases not matched to a gene: 3. The germline CDR1 and CDR2 sequences are LGHNA and YNFKEQ. This CDR3 region has 16 residues. CDR3 residues: CASSRASGTNTGELFF. The CDR3 region has the DNA TGTGCCAGCAGCCGCGCTAGCGGGACGAACACCGGGGAGCTGTTTTTT.

V is TRBV27 and J is TRBJ1-5; TRBD1 matches at 10 bases. Germline trimming cut 3 bases from V and 5 bases from J; bases unmatched to any gene: 4. The germline V gene encodes CDR1 MNHEY and CDR2 SMNVEV (reference sequence). This CDR3 contains 15 residues. CDR3 residues: CASSLTGTGDQPQHF. In DNA, the CDR3 is TGTGCCAGCAGTTTGACCGGGACAGGGGATCAGCCCCAGCATTTT.

The J gene is TRBJ2-6, the V gene TRBV9; 7 bases are shared with TRBD1. The CDR3 runs to 17 residues. Trimming cost V 0 bases and J 5 bases; bases outside gene matches: 8. Looked up from germline, CDR1 is SGDLS and CDR2 is YYNGEE. CDR3 protein: CASSVERTGIRANVLTF. The CDR3 region has the DNA TGTGCCAGCAGCGTAGAGAGGACAGGCATAAGGGCCAACGTCCTGACTTTC.

CDR3 DNA: TGTGCCAGCAGGGGTCAGGGTTTAGCGACCACCGGGGAGCTGTTTTTT. Translation: CASRGQGLATTGELFF. The chain recombines TRBV2 with TRBJ2-2; D may correspond to TRBD1 or TRBD2 (5 bases each). The CDR3 has 16 residues. The V gene's germline CDR1 is SNHLY and CDR2 FYNNEI. The V and J ends lost 6 bases and 4 bases respectively, with 18 bases between them.

This clone was recorded only once. The rearrangement uses TRBV6-5 and TRBJ1-1; the D gene is possibly TRBD1 (6 bases). The CDR3 covers 14 residues. V shed 0 bases and J shed 10 bases, with 15 bases lying between them. Germline loops: CDR1 MNHEY, CDR2 SVGAGI. The CDR3 DNA reads TGTGCCAGCAGTTACTCGCCGTCAGGGGTTTCAGCTTTCTTT. Translating gives CASSYSPSGVSAFF.

The rearrangement links TRBV19 to TRBJ1-5; a weak D match, TRBD1 (5 bases). CDR1 is LNHDA, CDR2 SQIVND, per germline (reference sequence). The CDR3 runs to 13 residues. The V end lost 4 bases, the J end lost 3 bases, and 7 bases lay between the germline ends. The CDR3 sequence is CASSRDLNQPQHF. In nucleotides, the CDR3 is TGTGCCAGTAGTAGGGACCTCAATCAGCCCCAGCATTTT.

The chain combines TRBV4-2 with TRBJ1-4; D perhaps matches TRBD1 (5 bases). Germline CDR1 is LGHNA and CDR2 is YNFKEQ. The V gene lost 1 base and the J gene lost 6 bases, with 12 bases spanning the gap. This CDR3 spans 15 amino acids. CDR3 sequence reads: CASSQGGHFYEKLFF. The CDR3 bases are TGTGCCAGCAGCCAAGGCGGACACTTCTATGAAAAACTGTTTTTT.

The chain joins TRBV10-2 to TRBJ1-2; D possibly corresponds to TRBD1 (6 bases). This CDR3 has 15 amino acids. V lost 5 bases and J 0 bases, leaving 13 bases between the germline ends. Per the germline V gene, CDR1 is WSHSY and CDR2 is SAAADI. The CDR3, as DNA: TGCGCCAGCAGTCAGGACAGCGCTACTAACTATGGCTACACCTTC. Translation: CASSQDSATNYGYTF.

The rearrangement links TRBV24-1 to TRBJ2-3; D remains ambiguous. Germline V CDR1 and CDR2: KGHDR, SFDVKD. CDR3 length equals 13 residues. The V end was cut by 3 bases, the J end by 2 bases, with 5 bases between. The CDR3 region has the DNA TGTGCCACCAGTGATCGGGTCACAGATACGCAGTATTTT. This translates into CATSDRVTDTQYF.

V usage is TRBV19 and J usage is TRBJ1-1; D is possibly TRBD1 (6 bases). V dropped 8 bases and J dropped 6 bases, with 19 bases sitting between them. CDR1 and CDR2 (germline): LNHDA, SQIVND (reference sequence). The CDR3 is made up of 14 amino acids. CDR3: CASEGGQGYAEAFF. The DNA of the CDR3 is TGTGCCAGTGAAGGGGGGCAGGGATACGCTGAAGCTTTCTTT.

In this sample, this clone turned up once. V usage is TRBV25-1 and J usage is TRBJ2-3; no definite D call. CDR3 length equals 12 residues. In germline, CDR1 is MGHDK, CDR2 SYGVNS. V shed 2 bases and J shed 10 bases, with 10 bases lying between them. The chain's CDR3 is CASSEHPRPQYF. CDR3 nucleotide sequence: TGTGCCAGCAGTGAACACCCACGGCCGCAGTATTTT.

J is TRBJ2-3 and V is TRBV5-1; 8 nucleotides match TRBD1. The CDR3 totals 17 residues. The J segment lost 2 bases and the V segment lost 0 bases, leaving 8 bases of the junction unmatched. Germline V gene lookup returns CDR1 SGHRS and CDR2 YFSETQ. The chain's CDR3 is CASSLEPQGAATDTQYF. In nucleotides, the CDR3 is TGCGCCAGCAGCTTGGAGCCTCAGGGGGCGGCCACAGATACGCAGTATTTT.

This CDR3 is CASSYKGAGGPPHTDTQYF. CDR3 coding DNA: TGTGCCAGCAGTTACAAGGGAGCGGGAGGACCACCCCACACAGATACGCAGTATTTT. This rearrangement joins TRBV6-2 or TRBV6-3 to TRBJ2-3; 9 bases fit TRBD2. The CDR3 has 19 residues. Per the germline V gene, CDR1 is MNHEY and CDR2 is SVGEGT. Germline trimming cut 2 bases from V and 2 bases from J; bases unmatched to any gene: 14.

This sequence joins TRBV5-5 and TRBJ2-5, with 8 bases matching TRBD2. V lost 3 bases to trimming and J lost 0 bases; unmatched junction nucleotides: 16. The CDR3 has 19 residues. Germline CDR1 SGHKS, CDR2 YYEKEE (reference sequence). The CDR3 loop reads CASSWRRMGAGGNQETQYF. The DNA of the CDR3 is TGTGCCAGCAGCTGGCGCCGGATGGGGGCGGGAGGTAACCAAGAGACCCAGTACTTC.

This chain links TRBV11-2 with TRBJ1-1; D ambiguous. Germline V CDR1 and CDR2: SGHAT, FQNNGV. The CDR3 is 13 residues long. V was shortened by 4 bases and J by 5 bases, with 11 bases between the two germline ends. Here the CDR3 reads CASSSHSGTEAFF. In nucleotides, the CDR3 is TGTGCCAGCAGCTCACATTCCGGGACTGAAGCTTTCTTT. The variable domain in full, completed from reference TRBV11-2 and TRBJ1-1, reads EAGVAQSPRYKIIEKRQSVAFWCNPISGHATLYWYQQILGQGPKLLIQFQNNGVVDDSQLPKDRFSAERLKGVDSTLKIQPAKLEDSAVYLCASSSHSGTEAFFGQGTRLTVV.

The chain is built from TRBV18 and TRBJ2-7; 10 bases match TRBD2. Germline-derived CDR1 and CDR2 are KGHSH and LQKENI. V dropped 3 bases and J dropped 6; count of bases not matched to a gene: 8. This CDR3 comprises 15 residues. CDR3 bases: TGTGCCAGCTCACCGCGGGCTAGCGGGAGTAGCGAGCAGTACTTC. It yields the protein CASSPRASGSSEQYF.

The chain couples TRBV19 to TRBJ2-3, with D unresolved. The CDR3 is 13 residues long. Trimming removed 7 bases at V and 1 base at J, with 9 bases between. Germline loops: CDR1 LNHDA, CDR2 SQIVND (reference sequence). CDR3 DNA sequence: TGTGCCAGTATGGGTTTGGGCACAGATACGCAGTATTTT. This encodes CASMGLGTDTQYF.

Note on this clone: One junction end does not reproduce the germline sequence, and a read error may be involved. This chain connects TRBV19 to TRBJ1-2; D not resolved. This CDR3 comprises 14 residues. The germline gives CDR1 LNHDA, CDR2 SQIVND (reference sequence). The CDR3 reads CASSIDAFGPPSAF. CDR3 in DNA: TGTGCCAGTAGTATAGATGCTTTCGGACCTCCCTCCGCCTTC.

This rearrangement joins TRBV27 to TRBJ2-5, with TRBD1 as a possible D gene (5 bases). Germline loops: CDR1 MNHEY, CDR2 SMNVEV (reference sequence). Trimming stripped 1 base from V and 2 bases from J, with 11 bases between. CDR3 length: 15 amino acids. This chain's CDR3 is CASSLYGQRQETQYF. In DNA, the CDR3 is TGTGCCAGCAGTTTATATGGACAAAGGCAAGAGACCCAGTACTTC.

This chain connects TRBV18 to TRBJ1-6; TRBD1 aligns across 8 bases. The CDR3 has 16 amino acids. Per germline, CDR1 KGHSH and CDR2 LQKENI. Losses at the gene ends were 3 bases for V and 7 bases for J; bases not matched to a gene: 8. The CDR3 is CASSPTSGGGNSPLHF. CDR3 nucleotide sequence: TGTGCCAGCTCACCCACCTCAGGGGGCGGCAATTCACCCCTCCACTTT.

This chain links TRBV4-1 with TRBJ1-2; D gene unclear. CDR3 length equals 13 residues. Trimming left V 0 bases short and J 4 bases short, with 6 bases between. In germline, CDR1 is MGHRA, CDR2 YSYEKL. CDR3 sequence: CASSQEIGYGYTF. The CDR3 DNA reads TGCGCCAGCAGCCAAGAAATCGGCTATGGCTACACCTTC.

This chain links TRBV7-6 with TRBJ2-3; 9 nucleotides align to TRBD2. J was trimmed by 2 bases and V by 2 bases; bases with no gene match: 11. CDR1 and CDR2 (germline): SGHVS, FNYEAQ. This CDR3 region has 18 residues. The CDR3 spells CASSLSRLAGSFTDTQYF. In nucleotides, the CDR3 is TGTGCCAGCAGCTTATCACGGCTAGCGGGGTCTTTCACAGATACGCAGTATTTT.